This TCR beta chain appears in the sequencing data of a study of shared clonotypes between healthy human individuals. Germline-derived CDR1 and CDR2 are SGDLS and YYNGEE. This CDR3 spans 16 amino acids. V was shortened by 0 bases and J by 5 bases, with 18 bases between the two germline ends. Original methodology: From ImmunoSEQ came sequences covering only the junction and carrying no quality scores, so filtering differed. TCRdb keeps only in-frame clones here, not all; method: immunoSEQ multiplex PCR. V and J calls and clone size follow that table, whereas D and trimming were derived from the DNA. The table lists under 2,500,000 clones, 95% of them singletons, with around 0.13% in the top ten. Those who donated, Caucasian adults without exception, all lived in Nashville, Tennessee. Investigators divided CD4+ cells into CD45RA+ naive and CD45RA-negative memory subsets.

This TCR was sampled from a man aged 18 to 35 in good health. This sequence joins TRBV9 and TRBJ2-7, with D perhaps TRBD1 or TRBD2 (5 bases each). The sequencing sample was made of naive CD4+ T cells sorted from blood. The subset was: CD45RA+ positively selected. CDR3 in DNA: TGTGCCAGCAGCGTAGCAGTGGGACCCACGGACGACGAGCAGTACTTC. Protein: CASSVAVGPTDDEQYF.